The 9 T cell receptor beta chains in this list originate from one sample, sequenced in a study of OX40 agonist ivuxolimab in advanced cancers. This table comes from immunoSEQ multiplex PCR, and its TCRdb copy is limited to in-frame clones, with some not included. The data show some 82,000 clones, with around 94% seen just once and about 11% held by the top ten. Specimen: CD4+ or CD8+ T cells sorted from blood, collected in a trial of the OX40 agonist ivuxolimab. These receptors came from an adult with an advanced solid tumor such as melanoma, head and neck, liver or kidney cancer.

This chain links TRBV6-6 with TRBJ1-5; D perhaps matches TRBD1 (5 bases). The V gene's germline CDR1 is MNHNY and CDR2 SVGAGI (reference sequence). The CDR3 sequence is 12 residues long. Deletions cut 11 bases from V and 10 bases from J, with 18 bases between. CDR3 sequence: CAGNGAGGPQHF. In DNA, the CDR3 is TGTGCCGGAAACGGGGCCGGGGGACCCCAGCATTTT.

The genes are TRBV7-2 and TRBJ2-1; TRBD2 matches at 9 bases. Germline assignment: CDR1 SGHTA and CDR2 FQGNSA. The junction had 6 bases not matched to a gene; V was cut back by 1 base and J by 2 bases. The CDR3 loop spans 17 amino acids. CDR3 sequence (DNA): TGTGCCAGCAGCTTAGTCCCCGGCGGGAGGGCCTACAATGAGCAGTTCTTC. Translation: CASSLVPGGRAYNEQFF.

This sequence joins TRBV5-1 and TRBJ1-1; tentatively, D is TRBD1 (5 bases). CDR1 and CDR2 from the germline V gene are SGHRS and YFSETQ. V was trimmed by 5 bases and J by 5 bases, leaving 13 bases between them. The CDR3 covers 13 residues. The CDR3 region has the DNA TGCGCCAGCAGTACCGGGGGGAGGACTGAAGCTTTCTTT. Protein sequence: CASSTGGRTEAFF.

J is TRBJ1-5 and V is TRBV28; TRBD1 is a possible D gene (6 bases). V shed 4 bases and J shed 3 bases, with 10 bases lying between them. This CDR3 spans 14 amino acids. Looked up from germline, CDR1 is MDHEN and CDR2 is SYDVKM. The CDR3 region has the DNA TGTGCCAGCAGTTCCCCAGGGGTCAATCAGCCCCAGCATTTT. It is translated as CASSSPGVNQPQHF.

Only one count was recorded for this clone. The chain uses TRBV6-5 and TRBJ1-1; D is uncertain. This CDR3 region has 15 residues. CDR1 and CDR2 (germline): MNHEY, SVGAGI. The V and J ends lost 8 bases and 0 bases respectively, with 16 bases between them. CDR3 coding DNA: TGTGCCAGCCGAGGCCCCCAGACTCTGAACACTGAAGCTTTCTTT. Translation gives CASRGPQTLNTEAFF.

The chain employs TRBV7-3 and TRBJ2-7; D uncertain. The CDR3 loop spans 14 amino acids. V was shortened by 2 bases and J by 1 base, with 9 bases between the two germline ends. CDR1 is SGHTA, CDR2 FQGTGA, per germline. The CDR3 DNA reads TGTGCCAGCAGCTTATCAGGCTCTTCCTACGAGCAGTACTTC. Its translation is CASSLSGSSYEQYF.

CDR3: CASSFAGTGYQPQHF. The CDR3 DNA reads as TGTGCCAGCAGCTTTGCCGGGACAGGGTATCAGCCCCAGCATTTT. The J gene is TRBJ1-5, the V gene TRBV5-4, with 9 bases matching TRBD1. J gave up 5 bases and V 2 bases, and 5 bases lay outside the gene matches. CDR1 SGHNT and CDR2 YYREEE come from the germline V gene (reference sequence). The CDR3 is 15 residues long.

The CDR3 nucleotides are TGTGCCAGCAGCTCCTCGACAGGGGCCTACGAGCAGTACTTC. Its translation is CASSSSTGAYEQYF. The chain has TRBV9 and TRBJ2-7, with 8 bases that match TRBD1. The germline V gene has CDR1 SGDLS and CDR2 YYNGEE. V lost 4 bases to trimming and J lost 2 bases; unmatched junction nucleotides: 5. CDR3 size: 14 residues.

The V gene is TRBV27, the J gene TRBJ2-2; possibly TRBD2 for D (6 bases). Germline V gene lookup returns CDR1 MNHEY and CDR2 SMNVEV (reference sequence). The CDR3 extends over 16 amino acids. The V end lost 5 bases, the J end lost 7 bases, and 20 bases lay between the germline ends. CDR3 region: CASSLMTSISVGELFF. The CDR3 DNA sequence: TGTGCCAGCAGTCTCATGACTAGTATCTCGGTCGGGGAGCTGTTTTTT.